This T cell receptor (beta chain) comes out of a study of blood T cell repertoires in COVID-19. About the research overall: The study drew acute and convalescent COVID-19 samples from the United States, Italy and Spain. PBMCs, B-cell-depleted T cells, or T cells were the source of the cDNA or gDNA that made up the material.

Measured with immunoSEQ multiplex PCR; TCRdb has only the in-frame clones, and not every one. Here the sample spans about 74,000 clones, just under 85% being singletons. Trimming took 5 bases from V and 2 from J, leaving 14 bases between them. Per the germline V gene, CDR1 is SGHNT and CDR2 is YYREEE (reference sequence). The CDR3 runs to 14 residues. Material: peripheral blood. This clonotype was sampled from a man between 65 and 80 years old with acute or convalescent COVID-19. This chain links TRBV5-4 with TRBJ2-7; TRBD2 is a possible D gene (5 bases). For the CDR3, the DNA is TGTGCCAGCAGTACAACGGAGGCTCCCTACGAGCAGTACTTC. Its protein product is CASSTTEAPYEQYF.